This TCR beta chain derives from a study of CD8+ T cells in alopecia areata. The wider study: Patients received oral tofacitinib, 5 to 10 mg twice daily, for moderate-to-severe alopecia areata. General study results and limits: Normal scalp had lower clonality than lesional scalp, with alopecia totalis/universalis lesions showing this most strongly.

A word on this clone: Antigen specificity is unknown.

RNA was extracted and reverse transcribed into cDNA as the sequencing template. Generated by immunoSEQ multiplex PCR, the TCRdb table keeps only in-frame clones and is missing some. The sample shows over 150,000 clones, approximately 56% of them seen only once. Described treatment: oral pan-JAK inhibitor, 5-10 mg twice daily. Here the sequenced sample was CD4+ T cells sorted from blood, taken at week 4, from a patient treated with tofacitinib. This receptor was taken from a human donor with alopecia areata.

The CDR3 is CASSEGSGYNQPQHF. The CDR3 bases are TGTGCCAGCAGTGAGGGATCCGGATACAATCAGCCCCAGCATTTT. The V gene is TRBV2, the J gene TRBJ1-5; D call uncertain. V was cut by 3 bases and J by 3 bases, with 12 bases left in between. CDR3 length: 15 residues. Germline CDR1 SNHLY, CDR2 FYNNEI.